This T cell receptor beta chain is drawn from a study of cytomegalovirus exposure and HLA in healthy donors. Study-wide results and limits: It was confirmed in vitro that three of the CMV-associated chains were specific for CMV antigens.

Measured with immunoSEQ multiplex PCR; TCRdb has only the in-frame clones, and not every one. The table shows around 140,000 clones, with around 84% occurring only once. The CDR3 is made up of 18 amino acids. From germline, CDR1 is MGHDK and CDR2 SYGVNS. With V trimmed by 2 bases and J by 0 bases, 11 bases remained unmatched. About this clone: Antigen specificity is unknown.

This clonotype originated in a man between 18 and 35 years old in good health and CMV-seropositive. The chain uses TRBV25-1 and TRBJ2-7; 9 bases are shared with TRBD1. Sample: PBMCs. The CDR3 region has the DNA TGTGCCAGCAGTGAACCCGAGGGCGGACAGGGGAGCTCCTACGAGCAGTACTTC. It yields the protein CASSEPEGGQGSSYEQYF.